A single sample gave rise to the 8 T cell receptor beta chains below, sequenced in a study of cytomegalovirus exposure and HLA in healthy donors. PCR primers comprised 60 Vbeta and 13 Jbeta primers. Sequencing used immunoSEQ multiplex PCR; TCRdb keeps in-frame clones, though not all of them. The profile covers 90,000 to 150,000 clones, with 60% to 85% appearing a single time and about 2.7% taken by the ten largest. The sample consisted of PBMCs. These receptors were collected from a woman between 40 and 55 years old in good health and CMV-seropositive.

The chain has TRBV29-1 and TRBJ1-2, with 7 bases identical to TRBD1. Germline assignment: CDR1 SQVTM and CDR2 ANQGSEA. The CDR3 spans 14 residues. J gave up 4 bases and V 6 bases, and 11 bases lay outside the gene matches. Written as DNA, the CDR3 is TGCAGCGTACCGGCCCAGGGGGACGCCTATGGCTACACCTTC. Protein sequence: CSVPAQGDAYGYTF. Variable domain in full (rest from reference TRBV29-1 and TRBJ1-2): SAVISQKPSRDICQRGTSLTIQCQVDSQVTMMFWYRQQPGQSLTLIATANQGSEATYESGFVIDKFPISRPNLTFSTLTVSNMSPEDSSIYLCSVPAQGDAYGYTFGSGTRLTVV.

This chain joins TRBV27 and TRBJ2-7; D might be TRBD2 (7 bases). This CDR3 has 14 residues. Trimming cost V 5 bases and J 4 bases, with 15 bases left between them. CDR1 MNHEY and CDR2 SMNVEV come from the germline V gene (reference sequence). Here the CDR3 DNA reads TGTGCCAGCAGTGCGGGGGCGGAGAGGTACGAGCAGTACTTC. It is translated as CASSAGAERYEQYF.

The chain joins TRBV18 to TRBJ2-1, with D perhaps TRBD1 (5 bases). The germline CDR1 and CDR2 sequences are KGHSH and LQKENI. This CDR3 contains 15 residues. V gave up 2 bases and J gave up 6 bases, with 14 bases separating them. CDR3 nucleotides: TGTGCCAGCTCACCATCCGAGGCAGGGATCAATGAGCAGTTCTTC. This sequence encodes CASSPSEAGINEQFF.

The chain links TRBV6-5 to TRBJ1-5; 7 bases align to TRBD1. J gave up 4 bases and V 0 bases, and 3 bases lay outside the gene matches. Germline assignment: CDR1 MNHEY and CDR2 SVGAGI. This CDR3 contains 15 residues. The DNA for the CDR3 is TGTGCCAGCAGTTACTCGGGACAGACTAATCAGCCCCAGCATTTT. Protein: CASSYSGQTNQPQHF.

This clone was seen a single time. V and J are TRBV28 and TRBJ1-2, with TRBD1 matching over 8 bases. Trimming removed 6 bases from V and 9 bases from J; junction bases left unmatched: 9. The CDR3 contains 13 residues. Germline V gene lookup returns CDR1 MDHEN and CDR2 SYDVKM. In nucleotides, the CDR3 is TGTGCCAGCAGGCCCCGGGACAGGCCGAGCTACACCTTC. Residues: CASRPRDRPSYTF.

This rearrangement joins TRBV18 to TRBJ1-1; the D is unclear. The CDR3 has 14 residues. V lost 0 bases and J 5 bases, leaving 10 bases between the germline ends. The germline CDR1 and CDR2 sequences are KGHSH and LQKENI. For the CDR3, the DNA is TGTGCCAGCTCACCACCATCTCTGAGTACTGAAGCTTTCTTT. It yields the protein CASSPPSLSTEAFF.

The chain joins TRBV27 to TRBJ2-5, with D hard to call. Near its end, the DNA agrees better with TRBJ2-7, so the J call may be wrong. This CDR3 has 11 amino acids. The germline V gene has CDR1 MNHEY and CDR2 SMNVEV (reference sequence). The CDR3 coding sequence is TGTGCCAGCAGTCTCGCCTACGAGCAGTACTTC. Its translation is CASSLAYEQYF.

The chain is built from TRBV7-6 and TRBJ2-3; 8 bases match TRBD2. Unmatched junction bases numbered 8, after V lost 0 bases and J lost 6 bases. Germline V CDR1 and CDR2: SGHVS, FNYEAQ. This CDR3 has 16 amino acids. The CDR3 nucleotides read TGTGCCAGCAGCTTAGCTGGGGTAGCGGGGTGGGATACGCAGTATTTT. As protein: CASSLAGVAGWDTQYF.